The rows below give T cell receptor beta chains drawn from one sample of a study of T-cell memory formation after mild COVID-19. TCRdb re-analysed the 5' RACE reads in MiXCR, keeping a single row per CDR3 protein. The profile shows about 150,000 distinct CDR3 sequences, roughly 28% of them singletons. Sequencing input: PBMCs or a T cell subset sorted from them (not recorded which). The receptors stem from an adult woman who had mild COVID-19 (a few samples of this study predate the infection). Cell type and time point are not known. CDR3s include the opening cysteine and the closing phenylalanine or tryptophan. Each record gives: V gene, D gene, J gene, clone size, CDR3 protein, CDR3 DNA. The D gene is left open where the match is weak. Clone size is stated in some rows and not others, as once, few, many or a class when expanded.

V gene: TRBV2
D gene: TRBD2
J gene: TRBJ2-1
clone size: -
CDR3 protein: CASRLAVYNEQFF
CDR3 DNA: TGTGCCAGCAGACTAGCGGTCTACAATGAGCAGTTCTTC

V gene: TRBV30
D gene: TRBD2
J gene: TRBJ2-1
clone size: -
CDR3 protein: CAWSVGLAGVDEQFF
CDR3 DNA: TGTGCCTGGAGTGTTGGACTAGCGGGAGTAGATGAGCAGTTCTTC

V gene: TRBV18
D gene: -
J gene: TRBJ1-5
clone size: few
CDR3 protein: CASSSLSGGNQPQHF
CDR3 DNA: TGTGCCAGCTCCTCGTTATCAGGAGGCAATCAGCCCCAGCATTTT

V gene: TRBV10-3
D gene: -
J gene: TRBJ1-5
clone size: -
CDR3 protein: CAISAFGDLEQPQHF
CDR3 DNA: TGTGCCATCAGTGCATTCGGGGACCTAGAACAGCCCCAGCATTTT

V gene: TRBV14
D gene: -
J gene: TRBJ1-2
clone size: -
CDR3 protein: CASRPFSDGYTF
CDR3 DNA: TGTGCCAGCCGCCCTTTTAGCGACGGCTACACCTTC

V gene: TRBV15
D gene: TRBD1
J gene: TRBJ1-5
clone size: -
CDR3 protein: CATSRDRVDQPQHF
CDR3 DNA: TGTGCCACCAGCAGGGACAGGGTGGATCAGCCCCAGCATTTT

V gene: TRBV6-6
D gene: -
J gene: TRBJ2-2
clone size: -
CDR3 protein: CASRNTGELFF
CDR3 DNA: TGTGCCAGCAGGAACACCGGGGAGCTGTTTTTT

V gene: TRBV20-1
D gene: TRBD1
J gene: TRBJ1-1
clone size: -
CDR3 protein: CSARAGQGTTEAFF
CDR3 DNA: TGCAGTGCTAGAGCTGGACAGGGTACCACTGAAGCTTTCTTT

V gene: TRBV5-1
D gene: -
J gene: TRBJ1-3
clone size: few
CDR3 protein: CASSPNAGVPGNTIYF
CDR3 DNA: TGCGCCAGCAGCCCAAACGCGGGGGTCCCTGGAAACACCATATATTTT

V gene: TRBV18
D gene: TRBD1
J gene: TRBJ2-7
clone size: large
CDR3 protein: CASSSTGVSEQYF
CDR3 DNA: TGTGCCAGCTCATCAACAGGGGTTAGCGAGCAGTACTTC

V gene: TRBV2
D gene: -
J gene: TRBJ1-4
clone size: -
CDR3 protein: CASSASRDEKLFF
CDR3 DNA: TGTGCCAGCAGTGCTAGCCGGGATGAAAAACTGTTTTTT

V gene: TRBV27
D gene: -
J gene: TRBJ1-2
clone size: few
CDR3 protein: CASSLSSGQINYGYTF
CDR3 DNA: TGTGCCAGCAGTTTATCTTCCGGACAGATTAACTATGGCTACACCTTC

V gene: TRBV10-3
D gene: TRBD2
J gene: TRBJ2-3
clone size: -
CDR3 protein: CASYAGRQADTQYF
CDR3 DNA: TGTGCCAGCTACGCCGGGAGGCAGGCAGATACGCAGTATTTT

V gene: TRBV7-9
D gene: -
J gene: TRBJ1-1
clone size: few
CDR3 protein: CASSYPPHWSGDASTEAFF
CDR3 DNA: TGTGCCAGCAGCTACCCCCCACACTGGTCAGGGGATGCGAGCACTGAAGCTTTCTTT

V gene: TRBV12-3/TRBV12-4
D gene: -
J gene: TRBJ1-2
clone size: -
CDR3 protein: CASSSRSGGGGYTF
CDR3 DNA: TGTGCCAGCAGCTCTCGCTCGGGCGGAGGCGGCTACACCTTC

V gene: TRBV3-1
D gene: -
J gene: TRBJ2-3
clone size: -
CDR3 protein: CASSQGALNTQYF
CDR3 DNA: TGTGCCAGCAGCCAGGGAGCGCTGAATACGCAGTATTTT

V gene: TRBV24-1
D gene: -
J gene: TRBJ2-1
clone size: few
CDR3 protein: CATSDPAPRDNEQFF
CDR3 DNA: TGTGCCACCAGTGATCCGGCCCCAAGAGACAATGAGCAGTTCTTC

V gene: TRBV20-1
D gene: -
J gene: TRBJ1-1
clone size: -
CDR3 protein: CSASSGLNTEAFF
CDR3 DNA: TGCAGTGCTAGTTCGGGCCTGAACACTGAAGCTTTCTTT

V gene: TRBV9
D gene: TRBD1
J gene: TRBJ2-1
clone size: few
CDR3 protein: CASSMRQGANEQFF
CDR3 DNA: TGTGCCAGCAGCATGAGACAGGGGGCGAATGAGCAGTTCTTC

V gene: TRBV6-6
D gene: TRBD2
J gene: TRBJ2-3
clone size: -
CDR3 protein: CASSPSSSGGPTQYF
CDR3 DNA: TGTGCCAGCAGCCCCAGTTCGAGCGGGGGACCGACGCAGTATTTT

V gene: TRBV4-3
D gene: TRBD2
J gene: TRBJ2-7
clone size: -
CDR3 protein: CASSQETSGTSYEQYF
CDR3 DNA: TGCGCCAGCAGCCAGGAGACTAGCGGGACCTCCTACGAGCAGTACTTC

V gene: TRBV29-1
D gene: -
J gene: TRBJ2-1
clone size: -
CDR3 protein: CSVGLVYYEQFF
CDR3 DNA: TGCAGCGTTGGACTAGTTTACTACGAGCAGTTCTTC

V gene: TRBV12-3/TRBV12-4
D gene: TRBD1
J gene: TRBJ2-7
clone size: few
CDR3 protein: CASGRTGSYEQYF
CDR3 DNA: TGTGCCAGCGGGCGGACAGGGTCCTACGAGCAGTACTTC

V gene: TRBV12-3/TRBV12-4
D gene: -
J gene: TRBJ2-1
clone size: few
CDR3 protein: CASSYLGPNDEQFF
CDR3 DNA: TGTGCCAGCAGTTACCTAGGACCCAACGATGAGCAGTTCTTC

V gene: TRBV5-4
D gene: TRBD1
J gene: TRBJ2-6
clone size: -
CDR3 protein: CASSLDRQGNRESGANVLTF
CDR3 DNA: TGTGCCAGCAGCCTCGACAGACAGGGCAACAGGGAATCTGGGGCCAACGTCCTGACTTTC

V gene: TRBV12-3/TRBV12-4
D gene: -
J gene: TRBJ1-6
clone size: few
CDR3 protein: CASRPRTYNSPLHF
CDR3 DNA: TGTGCCAGCAGACCTAGGACGTATAATTCACCCCTCCACTTT

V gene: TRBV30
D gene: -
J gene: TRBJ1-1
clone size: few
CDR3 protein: CAWIGAGAEAFF
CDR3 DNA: TGTGCCTGGATCGGGGCGGGAGCTGAAGCTTTCTTT

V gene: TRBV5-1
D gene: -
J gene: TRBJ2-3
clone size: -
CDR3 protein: CASSLAGYGTDTQYF
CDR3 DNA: TGCGCCAGCAGCTTGGCCGGATATGGGACAGATACGCAGTATTTT

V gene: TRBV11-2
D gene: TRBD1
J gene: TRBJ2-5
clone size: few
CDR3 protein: CASSLQGAPPETQYF
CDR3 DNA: TGTGCCAGCAGCTTACAGGGGGCGCCTCCGGAGACCCAGTACTTC

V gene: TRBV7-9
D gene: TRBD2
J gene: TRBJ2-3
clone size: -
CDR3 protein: CASSQMLAGSTDTQYF
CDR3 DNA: TGTGCCAGCAGCCAAATGCTAGCGGGAAGCACAGATACGCAGTATTTT

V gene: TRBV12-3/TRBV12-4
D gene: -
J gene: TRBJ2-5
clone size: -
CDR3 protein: CASKIHLWETQYF
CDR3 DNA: TGTGCCAGCAAGATACACCTTTGGGAGACCCAGTACTTC

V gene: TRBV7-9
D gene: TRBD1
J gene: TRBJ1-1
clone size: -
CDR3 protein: CASSRGGSGAEAFF
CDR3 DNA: TGTGCCAGCAGCCGAGGGGGCTCGGGCGCTGAAGCTTTCTTT

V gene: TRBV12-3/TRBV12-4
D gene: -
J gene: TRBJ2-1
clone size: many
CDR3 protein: CASSLDRDYNEQFF
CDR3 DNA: TGTGCCAGCAGTTTAGACAGGGACTACAATGAGCAGTTCTTC

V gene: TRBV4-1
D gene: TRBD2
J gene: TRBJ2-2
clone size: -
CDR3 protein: CASKEAGELRTGELFF
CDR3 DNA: TGCGCCAGCAAAGAAGCGGGGGAGCTTAGGACCGGGGAGCTGTTTTTT

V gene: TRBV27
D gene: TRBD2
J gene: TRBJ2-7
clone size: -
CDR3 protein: CASSFGRGPPYEQYF
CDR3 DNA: TGTGCCAGCAGTTTCGGGAGGGGACCCCCTTACGAGCAGTACTTC

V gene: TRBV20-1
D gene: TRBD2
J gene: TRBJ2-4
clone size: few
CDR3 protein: CSATGLAGEAKNIQYF
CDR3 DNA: TGCAGTGCAACGGGACTAGCGGGGGAAGCCAAAAACATTCAGTACTTC

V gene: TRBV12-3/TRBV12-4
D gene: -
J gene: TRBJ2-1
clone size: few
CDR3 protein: CASSFPGLRSNEQFF
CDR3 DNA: TGTGCCAGCAGTTTCCCCGGCCTCCGGTCCAATGAGCAGTTCTTC

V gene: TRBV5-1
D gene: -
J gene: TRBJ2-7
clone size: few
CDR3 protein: CASSLGSGAYEQYF
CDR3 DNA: TGCGCCAGCAGCTTGGGGTCCGGGGCGTACGAGCAGTACTTC

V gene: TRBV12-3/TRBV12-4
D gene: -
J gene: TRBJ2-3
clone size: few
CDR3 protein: CASSSDTDTQYF
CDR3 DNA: TGTGCCAGCAGTTCCGACACAGATACGCAGTATTTT

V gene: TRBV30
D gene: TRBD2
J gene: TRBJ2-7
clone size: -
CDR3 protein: CARSGGDYEQYF
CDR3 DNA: TGTGCTCGTAGCGGGGGGGACTACGAGCAGTACTTC

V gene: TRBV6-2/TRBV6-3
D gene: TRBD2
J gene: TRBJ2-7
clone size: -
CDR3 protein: CASRLAGGPSNEQYF
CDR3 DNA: TGTGCCAGCAGACTAGCGGGAGGGCCCTCGAACGAGCAGTACTTC

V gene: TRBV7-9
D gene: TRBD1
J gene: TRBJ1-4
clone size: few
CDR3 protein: CASSMDRSEKLFF
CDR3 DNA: TGTGCCAGCAGCATGGACAGGAGTGAAAAACTGTTTTTT

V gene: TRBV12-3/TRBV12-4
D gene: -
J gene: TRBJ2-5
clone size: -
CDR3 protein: CASSIPGGETQYF
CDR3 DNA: TGTGCCAGCAGTATCCCAGGGGGGGAGACCCAGTACTTC

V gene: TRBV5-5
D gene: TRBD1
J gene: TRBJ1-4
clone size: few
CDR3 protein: CASSGGTGANEKLFF
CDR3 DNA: TGTGCCAGCAGCGGTGGGACAGGGGCAAATGAAAAACTGTTTTTT

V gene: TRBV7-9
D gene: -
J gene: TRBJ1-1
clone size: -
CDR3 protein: CASSLESGARTEAFF
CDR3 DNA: TGTGCCAGCAGCTTAGAGTCCGGGGCGCGGACTGAAGCTTTCTTT

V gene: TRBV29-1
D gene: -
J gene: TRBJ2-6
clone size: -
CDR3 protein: CSVSDGLRGANVLTF
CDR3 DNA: TGCAGCGTTTCCGATGGTCTCAGGGGGGCCAACGTCCTGACTTTC

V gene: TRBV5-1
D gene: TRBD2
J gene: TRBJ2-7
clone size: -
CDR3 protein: CASSPREGYEQYF
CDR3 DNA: TGCGCCAGCAGCCCCCGGGAGGGGTACGAGCAGTACTTC

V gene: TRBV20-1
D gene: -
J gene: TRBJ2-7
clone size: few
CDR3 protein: CSARRDMAYEQYF
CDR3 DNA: TGCAGTGCACGTCGGGACATGGCCTACGAGCAGTACTTC

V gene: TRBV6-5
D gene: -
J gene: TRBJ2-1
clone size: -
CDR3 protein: CASSYGGAKQFF
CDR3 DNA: TGTGCCAGCAGTTACGGGGGGGCCAAGCAGTTCTTC

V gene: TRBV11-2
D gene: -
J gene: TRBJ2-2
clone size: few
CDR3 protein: CASSRLPRKLGQFTNTGELFF
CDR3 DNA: TGTGCCAGCAGCCGCCTACCCCGCAAACTCGGACAGTTTACGAACACCGGGGAGCTGTTTTTT

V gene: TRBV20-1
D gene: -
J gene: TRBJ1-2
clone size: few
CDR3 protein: CSATDGYGYTF
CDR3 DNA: TGCAGTGCTACCGATGGGTATGGCTACACCTTC

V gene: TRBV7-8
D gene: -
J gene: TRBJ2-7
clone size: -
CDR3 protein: CASSAEVRYEQYF
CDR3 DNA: TGTGCCAGCAGCGCGGAAGTGCGGTACGAGCAGTACTTC

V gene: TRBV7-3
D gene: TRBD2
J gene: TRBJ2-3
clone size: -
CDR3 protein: CASSSGLAGSTDTQYF
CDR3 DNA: TGTGCCAGCAGCTCTGGACTAGCGGGGAGCACAGATACGCAGTATTTT

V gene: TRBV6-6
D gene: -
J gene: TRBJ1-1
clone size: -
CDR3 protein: CASSWAGEGTEAFF
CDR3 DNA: TGTGCCAGCAGTTGGGCAGGGGAGGGCACTGAAGCTTTCTTT

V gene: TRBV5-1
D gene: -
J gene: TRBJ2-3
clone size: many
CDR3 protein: CASWNAGRGDTQYF
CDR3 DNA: TGCGCCAGCTGGAATGCGGGCCGGGGAGATACGCAGTATTTT

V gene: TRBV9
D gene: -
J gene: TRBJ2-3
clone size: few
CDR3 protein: CATSDGGTDTQYF
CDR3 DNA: TGTGCCACCTCGGACGGGGGCACAGATACGCAGTATTTT

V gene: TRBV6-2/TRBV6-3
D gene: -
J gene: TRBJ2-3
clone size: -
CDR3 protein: CASSYREDTQYF
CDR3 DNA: TGTGCCAGCAGTTACCGAGAAGATACGCAGTATTTT

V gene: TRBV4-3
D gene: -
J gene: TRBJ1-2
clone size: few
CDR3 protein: CASSRNRDGYGYTF
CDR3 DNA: TGCGCCAGCAGCCGCAACCGGGACGGCTATGGCTACACCTTC

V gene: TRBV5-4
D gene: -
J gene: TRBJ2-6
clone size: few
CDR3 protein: CASSLRTSNSGANVLTF
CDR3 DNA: TGTGCCAGCAGCTTGCGTACTAGCAACTCTGGGGCCAACGTCCTGACTTTC

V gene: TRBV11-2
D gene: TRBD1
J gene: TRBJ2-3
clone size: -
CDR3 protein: CASSLVGYRQGSTDTQYF
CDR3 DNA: TGTGCCAGCAGCTTAGTAGGGTATAGACAGGGTAGCACAGATACGCAGTATTTT